These 31 T cell receptor beta chains share one sample of origin, sequenced in a study of technical replicates of blood from several donors. Only in-frame clones appear in the TCRdb table, and some are missing; sequencing was by immunoSEQ multiplex PCR. Of about 70,000 clones in the sample, roughly 90% were seen once. Sequenced: T cells isolated from PBMCs. These receptors originate from a human donor in good health.

CDR3 sequence: CAWNLGRSMEQYF. In nucleotides, the CDR3 is TGTGCCTGGAATCTTGGGCGCAGCATGGAGCAGTACTTC. The chain has TRBV30 and TRBJ2-7; no definite D call. Trimming removed 4 bases at V and 7 bases at J, with 17 bases between. This CDR3 has 13 residues. Germline-derived CDR1 and CDR2 are GTSNPN and SVGIG (reference sequence). Full variable domain (remainder filled in from reference TRBV30 and TRBJ2-7): SQTIHQWPATLVQPVGSPLSLECTVEGTSNPNLYWYRQAAGRGLQLLFYSVGIGQISSEVPQNLSASRPQDRQFILSSKKLLLSDSGFYLCAWNLGRSMEQYFGPGTRLTVT.

The V and J genes are TRBV7-8 and TRBJ1-5, with 9 bases lining up with TRBD1. Germline CDR1 and CDR2: SGHVS and FQNEAQ. V trimming: 2 bases; J trimming: 4 bases; junction bases outside the gene matches: 6. The length of the CDR3 is 16 residues. As DNA, the CDR3 is TGTGCCAGCAGCTTACTAGACAGGGGGGTAAATCAGCCCCAGCATTTT. This translates into CASSLLDRGVNQPQHF.

This sequence joins TRBV6-5 and TRBJ1-1; D perhaps matches TRBD1 (5 bases). CDR1 is MNHEY, CDR2 SVGAGI, per germline. V was trimmed by 2 bases and J by 5 bases, leaving 12 bases between them. This CDR3 is built from 14 residues. The CDR3 region has the DNA TGTGCCAGCAGTTACGGTTTCGGGGGAACTGAAGCTTTCTTT. Translating it yields CASSYGFGGTEAFF.

The chain employs TRBV7-2 and TRBJ2-1; 7 bases agree with TRBD2. The CDR3 contains 15 residues. J lost 3 bases, V lost 2 bases, and 4 bases had no gene match. Germline loops: CDR1 SGHTA, CDR2 FQGNSA. CDR3 sequence (DNA): TGTGCCAGCAGCTTAAACGGGGAGGGCTACAATGAGCAGTTCTTC. Residues: CASSLNGEGYNEQFF.

V gene TRBV10-3 combines with J gene TRBJ2-1; TRBD1 matches at 8 bases. V shed 4 bases and J 5 bases; nucleotides not matched to a gene: 4. Germline CDR1 is ENHRY and CDR2 is SYGVKD. The CDR3 has 14 residues. The CDR3: CAISAQGANNEQFF. DNA for the CDR3: TGTGCCATCAGTGCTCAGGGGGCTAACAATGAGCAGTTCTTC.

The chain links TRBV5-1 to TRBJ2-7; a possible D gene is TRBD2 (5 bases). The CDR3 covers 16 residues. Looked up from germline, CDR1 is SGHRS and CDR2 is YFSETQ. The V and J ends lost 4 bases and 1 base respectively, with 18 bases between them. CDR3 sequence (DNA): TGCGCCAGCAGCCAAGGCCTAGAGGGCATTTCCTACGAGCAGTACTTC. This codes for CASSQGLEGISYEQYF.

The chain combines TRBV4-1 with TRBJ2-2, with a possible D match to TRBD2 (5 bases). CDR3 length: 18 residues. Germline CDR1 MGHRA, CDR2 YSYEKL. Trimming cost V 1 base and J 4 bases, with 19 bases left between them. The CDR3 loop reads CASSQVSWQAEGTGELFF. CDR3 in DNA: TGCGCCAGCAGCCAAGTAAGCTGGCAGGCAGAGGGCACCGGGGAGCTGTTTTTT.

Here the CDR3 reads CASSSAYEQYF. For the CDR3, the DNA is TGTGCCAGCAGCTCTGCCTACGAGCAGTACTTC. The chain has TRBV7-2 and TRBJ2-7; no clear D. In germline, CDR1 is SGHTA, CDR2 FQGNSA. There are 11 residues in the CDR3. Trimming took off 4 bases at V and 2 bases at J, with 3 bases between the two ends.

The CDR3 DNA sequence: TGTGCCAGCAGCTTAGATCCAGCGGGGAAGTCTGAGCAGTTCTTC. The encoded protein is CASSLDPAGKSEQFF. This rearrangement joins TRBV11-3 to TRBJ2-1, with 7 bases identical to TRBD2. V dropped 0 bases and J dropped 9; count of bases not matched to a gene: 8. CDR1 SGHNT and CDR2 YENEEA come from the germline V gene. The CDR3 is made up of 15 amino acids.

The CDR3 reads CASSLRSANTGELFF. The CDR3 coding sequence is TGTGCCAGCAGCTTAAGAAGCGCGAACACCGGGGAGCTGTTTTTT. V is TRBV7-6 and J is TRBJ2-2; D is undetermined. Germline CDR1 SGHVS, CDR2 FNYEAQ. The CDR3 covers 15 residues. The ends were cut back, 2 bases at V and 0 bases at J, with 7 bases in the middle.

The rearrangement joins TRBV28 to TRBJ2-7; D possibly corresponds to TRBD2 (6 bases). V dropped 4 bases and J dropped 7 bases, with 23 bases sitting between them. Germline V gives CDR1 MDHEN, CDR2 SYDVKM. This CDR3 has 16 residues. This CDR3 is CASSSPLTVLAGEQYF. CDR3 coding DNA: TGTGCCAGCAGTTCGCCTCTGACGGTCTTGGCGGGGGAGCAGTACTTC.

The V call is TRBV6-5, the J call TRBJ2-7; 8 bases are a match to TRBD1. Germline V gene lookup returns CDR1 MNHEY and CDR2 SVGAGI. This CDR3 is built from 12 residues. With 8 bases clipped from V and 5 bases from J, the junction kept 5 bases outside the gene matches. This CDR3 reads CASRGTGDEQYF. The CDR3 DNA reads TGTGCCAGCCGGGGGACAGGCGACGAGCAGTACTTC.

The chain employs TRBV11-3 and TRBJ2-5; TRBD2 might be the D (5 bases). The germline V gene has CDR1 SGHNT and CDR2 YENEEA. The CDR3 consists of 14 residues. Trimming removed 1 base at V and 3 bases at J, with 9 bases between. CDR3 coding DNA: TGTGCCAGCAGCTTAGTGGCAGCGGAAGAGACCCAGTACTTC. As protein: CASSLVAAEETQYF. The whole variable domain, filled in from reference TRBV11-3 and TRBJ2-5, reads EAGVVQSPRYKIIEKKQPVAFWCNPISGHNTLYWYLQNLGQGPELLIRYENEEAVDDSQLPKDRFSAERLKGVDSTLKIQPAELGDSAVYLCASSLVAAEETQYFGPGTRLLVL.

The CDR3, as DNA: TGCGCCAGCAGTGGGACAGGGAGAAACACTGAAGCTTTCTTT. It codes for CASSGTGRNTEAFF. The genes are TRBV10-2 and TRBJ1-1; 8 bases agree with TRBD1. The CDR3 is made up of 14 amino acids. Germline V lookup: CDR1 WSHSY, CDR2 SAAADI. V shed 4 bases and J 2 bases; nucleotides not matched to a gene: 3.

The chain uses TRBV2 and TRBJ1-2, with 7 nucleotides matching TRBD1. CDR3 length equals 16 residues. Trimming took 4 bases from V and 6 from J; bases not matched to a gene: 14. CDR1 and CDR2 (germline): SNHLY, FYNNEI. The CDR3 nucleotides are TGTGCCAGCAGTGGAAACATAATACAGGGGTTGCATGGCTACACCTTC. This translates into CASSGNIIQGLHGYTF.

The chain uses TRBV30 and TRBJ1-2, with D tentatively TRBD1 (6 bases). Trimming shortened V by 0 bases and J by 5 bases, and 7 bases separated the two germline ends. Germline lookup yields CDR1 GTSNPN and CDR2 SVGIG (reference sequence). This CDR3 comprises 12 residues. CDR3 nucleotides: TGTGCCTGGAGTGTAGGGGGATATGGCTACACCTTC. As protein: CAWSVGGYGYTF.

The rearrangement links TRBV9 to TRBJ2-5; D is perhaps TRBD2 (5 bases). The CDR3 sequence is 13 residues long. Trimming left V 0 bases short and J 5 bases short, with 8 bases between. Germline-derived CDR1 and CDR2 are SGDLS and YYNGEE. CDR3 in amino acids: CASSVGEWETQYF. The CDR3 nucleotides read TGTGCCAGCAGCGTAGGGGAGTGGGAGACCCAGTACTTC.

The rearrangement links TRBV7-9 to TRBJ1-2; 11 bases fit TRBD1. Looked up from germline, CDR1 is SEHNR and CDR2 is FQNEAQ (reference sequence). J gave up 6 bases and V 7 bases, and 7 bases lay outside the gene matches. This CDR3 is 14 amino acids long. CDR3 coding DNA: TGTGCCAGCACCCAAGGACAGGGGGCCCATGGCTACACCTTC. It is translated as CASTQGQGAHGYTF.

V is TRBV4-1 and J is TRBJ2-6, with 8 positions matching TRBD2. CDR1 and CDR2 from the germline V gene are MGHRA and YSYEKL. The ends lost 1 base at V and 2 bases at J; junction bases unmatched: 1. The CDR3 extends over 16 amino acids. For the CDR3, the DNA is TGCGCCAGCAGCCAAGTCGGGAGGGCTGGGGCCAACGTCCTGACTTTC. As protein: CASSQVGRAGANVLTF.

This clone was counted a single time. The rearrangement links TRBV6-5 to TRBJ1-2; D ambiguous. The V gene's germline CDR1 is MNHEY and CDR2 SVGAGI. V lost 6 bases, J lost 6 bases, and 14 bases lay in between. This CDR3 region has 13 residues. The CDR3 loop reads CASRPPGGDGYTF. The CDR3, as DNA: TGTGCCAGCAGACCCCCTGGCGGGGATGGCTACACCTTC.

The chain employs TRBV30 and TRBJ2-1; TRBD2 is a possible D gene (7 bases). The V end was cut by 3 bases, the J end by 3 bases, with 15 bases between. This CDR3 is 15 amino acids long. Germline V gene data show CDR1 as GTSNPN and CDR2 as SVGIG (reference sequence). CDR3 region: CAWSPLADSYNEQFF. CDR3 DNA sequence: TGTGCCTGGAGCCCCCTAGCGGACAGCTACAATGAGCAGTTCTTC.

The rearrangement uses TRBV9 and TRBJ1-1; D gene ambiguous. This CDR3 region has 13 residues. V lost 0 bases to trimming and J lost 1 base, with 4 bases between them. The germline gives CDR1 SGDLS, CDR2 YYNGEE. CDR3 amino acids: CASSVEQNTEAFF. DNA of the CDR3: TGTGCCAGCAGCGTAGAACAGAACACTGAAGCTTTCTTT.

The J gene is TRBJ2-3, the V gene TRBV28; 10 bases fit TRBD2. With 4 bases clipped from V and 3 bases from J, the junction kept 4 bases outside the gene matches. CDR1 and CDR2 (germline): MDHEN, SYDVKM. The CDR3 runs to 15 residues. CDR3 protein: CASSSPGLATDTQYF. CDR3 DNA sequence: TGTGCCAGCAGTTCACCGGGACTAGCGACAGATACGCAGTATTTT.

The chain employs TRBV5-1 and TRBJ1-2; D gene ambiguous. CDR1 SGHRS and CDR2 YFSETQ come from the germline V gene. This CDR3 contains 14 residues. Trimming pared 2 bases from V and 7 bases from J, leaving 15 bases between. CDR3 coding DNA: TGCGCCAGCAGCTTTGACTCCCTAAGCAGTGGCTACACCTTC. It translates to CASSFDSLSSGYTF.

The genes are TRBV6-6 and TRBJ2-5; D is possibly TRBD1 (8 bases). Trimming pared 6 bases from V and 4 bases from J, leaving 15 bases between. The CDR3 has 14 residues. CDR1 is MNHNY and CDR2 is SVGAGI in the germline V gene (reference sequence). The CDR3 reads CASSTGGGGETQYF. The CDR3 bases are TGTGCCAGCAGCACAGGGGGGGGAGGAGAGACCCAGTACTTC.

This clone has a handful of counts. V gene TRBV19 combines with J gene TRBJ2-5, with 12 bases aligning to TRBD1. Per the germline V gene, CDR1 is LNHDA and CDR2 is SQIVND (reference sequence). Germline trimming cut 3 bases from V and 4 bases from J; bases unmatched to any gene: 6. The length of the CDR3 is 16 residues. The CDR3: CASSIGGQGARETQYF. The CDR3 DNA reads as TGTGCCAGTAGTATTGGGGGACAGGGGGCAAGAGAGACCCAGTACTTC. The variable domain in full, with the rest retrieved from reference TRBV19 and TRBJ2-5, is DGGITQSPKYLFRKEGQNVTLSCEQNLNHDAMYWYRQDPGQGLRLIYYSQIVNDFQKGDIAEGYSVSREKKESFPLTVTSAQKNPTAFYLCASSIGGQGARETQYFGPGTRLLVL.

J is TRBJ2-7 and V is TRBV7-2; TRBD2 matches 7 bases. Germline lookup yields CDR1 SGHTA and CDR2 FQGNSA. This CDR3 is built from 18 residues. J gave up 2 bases and V 2 bases, and 15 bases lay outside the gene matches. The DNA for the CDR3 is TGTGCCAGCAGCTTAAACCCCTGGGCTAGCGGTATAGCCTACGAGCAGTACTTC. Its protein is CASSLNPWASGIAYEQYF.

This clone was seen a single time. The V call is TRBV18, the J call TRBJ2-7; 9 nucleotides line up with TRBD1. J gave up 2 bases and V 3 bases, and 8 bases lay outside the gene matches. This CDR3 has 16 residues. Germline V gene data show CDR1 as KGHSH and CDR2 as LQKENI. CDR3 nucleotide sequence: TGTGCCAGCTCACCTAACACCGGGACAGGGACCTACGAGCAGTACTTC. Translating gives CASSPNTGTGTYEQYF.

This clone was detected only once. The V gene is TRBV5-1, the J gene TRBJ2-1; 7 bases fit TRBD1. The CDR3 totals 14 residues. The V gene end was trimmed by 4 bases and the J gene end by 2 bases; junction bases not matched to a gene: 3. Per the germline V gene, CDR1 is SGHRS and CDR2 is YFSETQ. The CDR3: CASSPGQPYNEQFF. Here the CDR3 DNA reads TGCGCCAGCAGCCCGGGACAGCCCTACAATGAGCAGTTCTTC.

This clone was recorded a few times. This chain joins TRBV7-9 and TRBJ2-2; the D gene is possibly TRBD2 (5 bases). Germline CDR1 reads SEHNR; CDR2 reads FQNEAQ (reference sequence). The V and J ends lost 2 bases and 6 bases respectively, with 10 bases between them. The CDR3 loop spans 14 amino acids. CDR3 bases: TGTGCCAGCAGCTTATCAGCGGCGCCCGGGGAGCTGTTTTTT. Translating it yields CASSLSAAPGELFF.

The chain employs TRBV7-9 and TRBJ2-2; 8 nucleotides align to TRBD1. Germline V gene lookup returns CDR1 SEHNR and CDR2 FQNEAQ (reference sequence). Germline trimming cut 4 bases from V and 6 bases from J; bases unmatched to any gene: 7. The CDR3 is 15 amino acids. The CDR3 region is CASSSTGEHSGELFF. The CDR3 DNA is TGTGCCAGCAGCTCGACAGGGGAACATTCCGGGGAGCTGTTTTTT.